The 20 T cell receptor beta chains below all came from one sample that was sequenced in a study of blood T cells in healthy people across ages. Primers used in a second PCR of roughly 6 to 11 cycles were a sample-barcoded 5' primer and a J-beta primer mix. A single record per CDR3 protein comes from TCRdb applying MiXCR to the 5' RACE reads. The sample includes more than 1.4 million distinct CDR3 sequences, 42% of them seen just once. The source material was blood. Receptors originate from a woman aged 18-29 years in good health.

CDR3 coding DNA: TGTGCCAGCAACAATGGGGGACGGAACACTGAAGCTTTCTTT. It codes for CASNNGGRNTEAFF. The chain has TRBV6-5 and TRBJ1-1; D is possibly TRBD1 (5 bases). CDR3 size: 14 residues. V was shortened by 7 bases and J by 1 base, with 13 bases between the two germline ends. Germline V gene lookup returns CDR1 MNHEY and CDR2 SVGAGI.

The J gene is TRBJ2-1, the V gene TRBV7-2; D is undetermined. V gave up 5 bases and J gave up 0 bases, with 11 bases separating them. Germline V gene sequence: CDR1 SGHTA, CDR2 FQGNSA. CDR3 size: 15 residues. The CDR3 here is CASSPEATSYNEQFF. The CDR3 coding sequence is TGTGCCAGCAGCCCCGAGGCCACCTCCTACAATGAGCAGTTCTTC. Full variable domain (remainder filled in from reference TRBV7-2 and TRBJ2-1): GAGVSQSPSNKVTEKGKDVELRCDPISGHTALYWYRQSLGQGLEFLIYFQGNSAPDKSGLPSDRFSAERTGGSVSTLTIQRTQQEDSAVYLCASSPEATSYNEQFFGPGTRLTVL.

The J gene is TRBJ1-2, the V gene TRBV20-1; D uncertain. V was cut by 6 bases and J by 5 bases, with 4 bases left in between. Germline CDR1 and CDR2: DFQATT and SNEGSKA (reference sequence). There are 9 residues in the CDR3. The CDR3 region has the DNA TGCAGTGCGGCGTATGGCTACACCTTC. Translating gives CSAAYGYTF.

The CDR3 sequence: CASSQGGGPAINYGYTF. The CDR3 DNA reads as TGCGCCAGCAGCCAAGGGGGGGGCCCAGCTATCAACTATGGCTACACCTTC. This chain connects TRBV4-1 to TRBJ1-2; possible D gene TRBD1, 6 bases. CDR3 length: 17 amino acids. Germline V gives CDR1 MGHRA, CDR2 YSYEKL. The V gene lost 1 base and the J gene lost 2 bases, with 17 bases spanning the gap.

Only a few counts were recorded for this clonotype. CDR3: CATSLGTDTQYF. In DNA, the CDR3 is TGTGCCACCTCCCTTGGCACAGATACGCAGTATTTT. The gene calls are TRBV7-2 and TRBJ2-3, with D hard to call. CDR3 length: 12 residues. V shed 10 bases and J shed 1 base, with 9 bases lying between them. CDR1 is SGHTA, CDR2 FQGNSA, per germline.

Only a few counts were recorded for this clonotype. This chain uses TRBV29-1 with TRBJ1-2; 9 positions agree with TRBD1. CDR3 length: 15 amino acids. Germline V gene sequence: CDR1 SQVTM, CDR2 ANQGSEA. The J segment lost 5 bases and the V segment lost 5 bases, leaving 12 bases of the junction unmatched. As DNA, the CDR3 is TGCAGCGTTCAGCTGACAGGGGGAGCCTTTTATGGCTACACCTTC. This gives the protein CSVQLTGGAFYGYTF.

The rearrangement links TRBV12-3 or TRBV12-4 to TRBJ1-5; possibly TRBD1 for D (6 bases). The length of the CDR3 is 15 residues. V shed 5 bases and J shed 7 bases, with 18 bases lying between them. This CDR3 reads CASSHRDMERQPQHF. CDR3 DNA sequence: TGTGCCAGCAGTCACCGGGACATGGAACGGCAGCCCCAGCATTTT.

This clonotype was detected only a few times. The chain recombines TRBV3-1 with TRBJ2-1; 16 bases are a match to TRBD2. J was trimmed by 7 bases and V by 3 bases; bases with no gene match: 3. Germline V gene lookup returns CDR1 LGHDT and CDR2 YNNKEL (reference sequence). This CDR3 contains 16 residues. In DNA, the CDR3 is TGTGCCAGCAGCCAGGTGGGACTAGCGGGGGGGAATGAGCAGTTCTTC. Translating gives CASSQVGLAGGNEQFF.

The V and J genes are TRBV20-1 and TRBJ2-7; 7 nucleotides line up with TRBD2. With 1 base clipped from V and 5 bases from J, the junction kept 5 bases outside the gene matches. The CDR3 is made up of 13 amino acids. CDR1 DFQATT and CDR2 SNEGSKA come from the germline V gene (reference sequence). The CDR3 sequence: CSARGGGSNEQYF. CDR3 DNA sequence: TGCAGTGCTAGAGGGGGCGGGAGCAACGAGCAGTACTTC.

In nucleotides, the CDR3 is TGCAGTGCCCGGGGAGGGTCCGGGGTGAATGAGCAGTTCTTC. Translation: CSARGGSGVNEQFF. J is TRBJ2-1 and V is TRBV20-1; 7 nucleotides line up with TRBD2. The J segment lost 7 bases and the V segment lost 6 bases, leaving 12 bases of the junction unmatched. Per the germline V gene, CDR1 is DFQATT and CDR2 is SNEGSKA (reference sequence). The CDR3 is 14 amino acids.

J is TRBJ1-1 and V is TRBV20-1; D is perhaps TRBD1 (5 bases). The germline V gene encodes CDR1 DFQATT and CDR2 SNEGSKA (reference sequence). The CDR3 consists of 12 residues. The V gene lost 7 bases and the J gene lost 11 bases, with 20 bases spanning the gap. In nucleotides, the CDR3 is TGCAGTGGGGTCCCGGGACGGGATCCCGCTTTCTTT. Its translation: CSGVPGRDPAFF.

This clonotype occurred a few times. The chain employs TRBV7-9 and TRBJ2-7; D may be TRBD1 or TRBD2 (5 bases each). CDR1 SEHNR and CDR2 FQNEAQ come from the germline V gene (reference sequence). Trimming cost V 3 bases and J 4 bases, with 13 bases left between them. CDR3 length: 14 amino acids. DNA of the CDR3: TGTGCCAGCAGCTTCCCGGGACCCGCTTACGAGCAGTACTTC. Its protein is CASSFPGPAYEQYF.

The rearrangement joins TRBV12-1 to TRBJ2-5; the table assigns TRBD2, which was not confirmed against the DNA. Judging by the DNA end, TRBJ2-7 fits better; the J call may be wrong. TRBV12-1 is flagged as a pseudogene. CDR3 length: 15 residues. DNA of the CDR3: TGTGCCAGCAACGGGACTAGCGGGAGACCATACGAGCAGTACTTC. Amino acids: CASNGTSGRPYEQYF.

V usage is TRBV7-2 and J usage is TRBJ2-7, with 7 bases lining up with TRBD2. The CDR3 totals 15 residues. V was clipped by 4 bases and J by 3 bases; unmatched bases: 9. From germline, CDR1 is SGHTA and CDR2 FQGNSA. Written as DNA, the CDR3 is TGTGCCAGCAGCTCCAGGGAGGGTTCTGGCTACGAGCAGTACTTC. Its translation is CASSSREGSGYEQYF.

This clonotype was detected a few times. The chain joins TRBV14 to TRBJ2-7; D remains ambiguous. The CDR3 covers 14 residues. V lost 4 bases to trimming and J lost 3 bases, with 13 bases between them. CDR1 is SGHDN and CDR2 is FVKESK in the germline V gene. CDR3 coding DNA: TGTGCCAGCAGCCGGAGAGGCCGGTTCTACGAGCAGTACTTC. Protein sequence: CASSRRGRFYEQYF.

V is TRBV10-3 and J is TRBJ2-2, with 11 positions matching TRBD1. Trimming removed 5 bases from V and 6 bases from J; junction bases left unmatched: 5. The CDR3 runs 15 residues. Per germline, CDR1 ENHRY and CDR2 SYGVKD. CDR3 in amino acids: CAISQEDRGPGELFF. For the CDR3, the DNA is TGTGCCATCAGTCAGGAGGACAGGGGGCCCGGGGAGCTGTTTTTT.

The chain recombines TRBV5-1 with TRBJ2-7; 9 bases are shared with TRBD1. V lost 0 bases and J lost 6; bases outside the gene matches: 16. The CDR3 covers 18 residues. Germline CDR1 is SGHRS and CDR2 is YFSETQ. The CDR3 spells CASSLGGGGQGVFSEQYF. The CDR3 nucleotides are TGCGCCAGCAGCTTGGGGGGTGGGGGACAGGGAGTCTTCAGCGAGCAGTACTTC.

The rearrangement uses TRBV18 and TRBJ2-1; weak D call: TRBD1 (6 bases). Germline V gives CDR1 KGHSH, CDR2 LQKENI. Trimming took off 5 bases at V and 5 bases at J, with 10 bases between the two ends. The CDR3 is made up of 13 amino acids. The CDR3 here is CASSSDSNNEQFF. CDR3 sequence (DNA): TGTGCCAGCTCATCGGACAGCAACAATGAGCAGTTCTTC.

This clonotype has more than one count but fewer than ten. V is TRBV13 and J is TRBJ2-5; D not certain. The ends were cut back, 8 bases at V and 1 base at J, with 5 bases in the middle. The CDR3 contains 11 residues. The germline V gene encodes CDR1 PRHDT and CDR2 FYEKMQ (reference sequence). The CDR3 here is CASAFQETQYF. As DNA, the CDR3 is TGTGCCAGCGCCTTCCAAGAGACCCAGTACTTC.

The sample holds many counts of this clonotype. CDR3 protein: CASSRSGTGSSPLHF. Written as DNA, the CDR3 is TGTGCCAGCAGCCGGTCCGGGACAGGTTCTTCACCCCTCCACTTT. The rearrangement links TRBV6-6 to TRBJ1-6; TRBD1 matches 8 bases. The germline CDR1 and CDR2 sequences are MNHNY and SVGAGI (reference sequence). Losses at the gene ends were 6 bases for V and 9 bases for J; bases not matched to a gene: 10. This CDR3 contains 15 residues.